The table lists the clone carrying this T cell receptor beta chain with a few counts. This sample stems from a study of PD-L1 blockade in urothelial cancer. CDR1 and CDR2 from the germline V gene are MDHEN and SYDVKM. CDR3 size: 14 residues. The V end was cut by 2 bases, the J end by 7 bases, with 9 bases between. Repertoires were generated with immunoSEQ multiplex PCR, while TCRdb's copy carries only in-frame clones and drops some. The sample shows 130,000 or so clones, around 85% of them seen only once. As for time point: pretreatment peripheral blood. The sequence derives from a man aged 50-60 years with urothelial cancer. The chain combines TRBV28 with TRBJ1-6; D gene unclear. This specimen was PBMCs, taken around atezolizumab (anti-PD-L1) treatment. CDR3 residues: CASSLLVRNSPLHF. The DNA for the CDR3 is TGTGCCAGCAGTTTACTAGTCCGAAATTCACCCCTCCACTTT.